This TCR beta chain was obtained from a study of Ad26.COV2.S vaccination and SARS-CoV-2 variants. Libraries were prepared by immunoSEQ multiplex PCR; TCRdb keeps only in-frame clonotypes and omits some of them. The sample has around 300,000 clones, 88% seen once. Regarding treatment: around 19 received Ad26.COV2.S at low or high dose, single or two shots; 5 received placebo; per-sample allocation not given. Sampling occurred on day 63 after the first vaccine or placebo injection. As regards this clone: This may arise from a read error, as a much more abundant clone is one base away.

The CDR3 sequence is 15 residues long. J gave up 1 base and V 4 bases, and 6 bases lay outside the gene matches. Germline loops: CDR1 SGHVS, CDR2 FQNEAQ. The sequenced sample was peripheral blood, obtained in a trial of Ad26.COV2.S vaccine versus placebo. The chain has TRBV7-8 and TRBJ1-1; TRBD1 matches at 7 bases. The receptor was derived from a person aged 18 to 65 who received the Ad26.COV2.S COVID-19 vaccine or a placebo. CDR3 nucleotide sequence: TGTGCCAGCAGCTCTCCGAGACAGGGGAACACTGAAGCTTTCTTT. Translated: CASSSPRQGNTEAFF.